This is a list of T cell receptor beta chains from one sample in a study of blood T cells in healthy people across ages. MiXCR was run by TCRdb on the 5' RACE reads, yielding one entry per CDR3 protein. The data hold roughly 1.6 million distinct CDR3 sequences, with roughly 30% observed a single time. Sequenced sample: blood. All receptors come from a woman in her thirties in good health. Both conserved end residues are part of each CDR3. Each record gives: J gene, V gene, CDR3 protein.

TRBJ2-1 | TRBV20-1 | CSARRTSKSTSEQFF
TRBJ1-5 | TRBV27 | CASRQGLGNQPQHF
TRBJ2-7 | TRBV6-5 | CASSYSSGQVLGEQYF
TRBJ2-5 | TRBV29-1 | CSVEGLAGELYQETQYF
TRBJ2-3 | TRBV5-1 | CASSLDVAGVTDTQYF
TRBJ2-3 | TRBV10-3 | CAISREADTQYF
TRBJ2-3 | TRBV9 | CASSVDRGGGRRDTQYF
TRBJ2-4 | TRBV7-9 | CASDQTGGGSKNIQYF
TRBJ2-3 | TRBV19 | CASTPTSGTSTDTQYF
TRBJ2-3 | TRBV20-1 | CSAVIADRGVNTQYF
TRBJ1-2 | TRBV11-2 | CASSLTPTATNYGYTF
TRBJ2-7 | TRBV4-1 | CASSLLLLTTSGGAGGNFYEQYF
TRBJ2-5 | TRBV7-2 | CASSARPGYQETQYF
TRBJ1-5 | TRBV6-5 | CASSYRQGATRGQPQHF
TRBJ2-1 | TRBV9 | CASSVSLGPNEQFF
TRBJ1-1 | TRBV6-5 | CASSYSITNTEAFF